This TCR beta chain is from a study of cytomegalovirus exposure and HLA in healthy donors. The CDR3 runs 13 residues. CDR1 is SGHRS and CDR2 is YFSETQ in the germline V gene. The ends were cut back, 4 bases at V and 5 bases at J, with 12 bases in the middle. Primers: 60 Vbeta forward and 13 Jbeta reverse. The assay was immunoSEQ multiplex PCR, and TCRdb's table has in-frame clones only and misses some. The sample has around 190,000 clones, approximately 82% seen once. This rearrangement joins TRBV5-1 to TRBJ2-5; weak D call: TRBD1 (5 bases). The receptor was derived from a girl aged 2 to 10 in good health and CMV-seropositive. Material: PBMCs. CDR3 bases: TGCGCCAGCAGCGGGCAGGGTCGCGAGACCCAGTACTTC. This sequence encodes CASSGQGRETQYF.